This T cell receptor beta chain derives from a study of tumor and adjacent non-tumor tissue in lung cancer. Background on the study: Each sample yielded approximately 4 million productive TCRbeta reads on average.

Three rounds of nested PCR, following a modified ARM-PCR protocol, produced the TCRbeta library. Using its own MiXCR run on the multiplex PCR reads, TCRdb lists one record per CDR3 protein. The sample lists over 110,000 distinct CDR3 sequences; approximately 66% were seen once. The length of the CDR3 is 15 residues. Study observations and caveats: TCR diversity was significantly greater in tumor than normal lung tissue. Shorter survival was associated with higher TCR diversity in tumors. Top 100 clones took a larger repertoire share in normal lung.

For this clonotype: Its matching antigen is unknown. Germline is not matched at one junction end, which may reflect a read error.

The template was RNA from unsorted bulk tissue. The sequencing input was lung tumor tissue. The clonotype was recovered from a man aged 60-69 years with small cell lung cancer. The chain joins TRBV12-3 or TRBV12-4 to TRBJ2-2; D is possibly TRBD1 or TRBD2 (5 bases each). The CDR3 loop reads CASSHETGRPGELLF. The CDR3 bases are TGTGCCAGCAGTCATGAAACGGGGCGCCCCGGGGAGCTGTTATTT.